The clone carrying this T cell receptor (beta chain) was counted at least ten times. Antigen unknown. A single record per CDR3 protein comes from TCRdb applying MiXCR to the 5' RACE reads. This sample has about 240,000 distinct CDR3 sequences; 8% to 9.5% occur once, and the top ten carry under 25%. The source of the sample is a study of T-cell memory formation after mild COVID-19. Study information: Clustering of TCRs was largely donor specific.

V lost 4 bases and J 7 bases, leaving 0 bases between the germline ends. The CDR3 totals 9 residues. Germline V gene lookup returns CDR1 SGHRS and CDR2 YFSETQ. Overall study results and limits: Later expanders leaned CD4+, whereas day 15 to 85 contracting clones were balanced CD4/CD8.

The rearrangement joins TRBV5-1 to TRBJ2-1, with D uncertain. The sequence was obtained from a man aged 18 to 35 who had mild COVID-19 (a few samples of this study predate the infection). Cell type and time point are not known. The sample was PBMCs or a T cell subset sorted from them (not recorded which). The CDR3 DNA reads TGCGCCAGCAGCAATGAGCAGTTCTTC. This codes for CASSNEQFF.